These 3 T cell receptor beta chains were all obtained from the same sample, sequenced in a study of shared clonotypes between healthy human individuals. Positive CCR7 selection of CD45RO-negative cells yielded the naive CD8 cells, and terminally differentiated effector memory CD45RA+ cells were excluded. Clones were sequenced by immunoSEQ multiplex PCR, and TCRdb holds only the in-frame ones, with some missing. The sample shows around 2,000,000 clones, about 95% of them seen only once. Input material: naive CD8+ T cells sorted from blood. The receptors derive from a man aged 18-30 years in good health.

As for this clone: The sample contains more than one DNA sequence encoding this CDR3. The chain couples TRBV4-1 to TRBJ2-7; D unclear. Germline-derived CDR1 and CDR2 are MGHRA and YSYEKL. Between the trimmed V and J ends, which lost 2 bases and 2 bases, there was a span of 7 bases. This CDR3 spans 13 amino acids. The CDR3 is CASSQTRTYEQYF. CDR3 bases: TGCGCCAGCAGCCAAACCAGGACCTACGAGCAGTACTTC.

The chain employs TRBV28 and TRBJ2-2, with 9 bases that match TRBD1. V was clipped by 4 bases and J by 2 bases; unmatched bases: 14. CDR3 length: 19 residues. Germline V gives CDR1 MDHEN, CDR2 SYDVKM. CDR3 DNA sequence: TGTGCCAGCAGTTCTCCGCGATTGGGACAGGGACATAACACCGGGGAGCTGTTTTTT. This encodes CASSSPRLGQGHNTGELFF.

V and J are TRBV7-9 and TRBJ2-5; 15 bases match TRBD2. J gave up 3 bases and V 5 bases, and 7 bases lay outside the gene matches. The V gene's germline CDR1 is SEHNR and CDR2 FQNEAQ (reference sequence). The CDR3 sequence is 17 residues long. The chain's CDR3 is CASSPSGLAGGEETQYF. The CDR3 DNA reads as TGTGCCAGCAGCCCTTCCGGACTAGCGGGGGGGGAAGAGACCCAGTACTTC.